One sample yielded the 27 T cell receptor beta chains listed below, sequenced in a study of beta chain features in type 1 diabetes. Sequenced material consisted of expressed TCRB transcripts (all of the isolated RNA was reverse transcribed). Libraries were prepared by immunoSEQ multiplex PCR; TCRdb keeps only in-frame clonotypes and omits some of them. The table records more than 250,000 clones, roughly 25% of them present only once. For these receptors, no antigen is known. The study's findings and limits: Shorter TCRB CDR3s, moderately but significantly so, were found in Type 1 diabetes patients in all four CD4+ subsets.

Specimen: naive CD4+ T cells from blood. The receptors were gathered from a woman aged 25-40 years with type 1 diabetes.

V and J are TRBV13 and TRBJ2-2; D not resolved. Per germline, CDR1 PRHDT and CDR2 FYEKMQ (reference sequence). V was cut by 3 bases and J by 1 base, with 12 bases left in between. This CDR3 comprises 16 residues. CDR3 protein: CASSFGPSRNTGELFF. In DNA form, the CDR3 reads TGTGCCAGCAGCTTTGGGCCCTCAAGGAACACCGGGGAGCTGTTTTTT.

The rearrangement links TRBV29-1 to TRBJ2-3; TRBD1 might be the D (5 bases). The CDR3 runs 13 residues. Per germline, CDR1 SQVTM and CDR2 ANQGSEA. Between the trimmed V and J ends, which lost 5 bases and 4 bases, there was a span of 13 bases. CDR3 nucleotide sequence: TGCAGCGTTCAAGGGGCAGGCCCAGATACGCAGTATTTT. Its protein product is CSVQGAGPDTQYF.

The chain joins TRBV30 to TRBJ2-7, with D perhaps matching TRBD1 (6 bases). Trimming left V 7 bases short and J 6 bases short, with 16 bases between. Germline V gene sequence: CDR1 GTSNPN, CDR2 SVGIG (reference sequence). The CDR3 is 12 amino acids. The CDR3 DNA follows: TGTGCCTCTTCCCGACAGGCTGGCGAGCAGTACTTC. It encodes CASSRQAGEQYF.

This sequence joins TRBV6-1 and TRBJ2-3; TRBD1 agrees at 7 bases. The V and J ends lost 7 bases and 12 bases, in that order; junction bases with no gene match: 7. This CDR3 region has 11 residues. Germline lookup yields CDR1 MNHNS and CDR2 SASEGT. The CDR3 here is CASTRGQAQYF. The CDR3 nucleotides are TGTGCCAGCACGAGAGGACAGGCCCAGTATTTT.

This clone was picked up a small number of times. The chain has TRBV18 and TRBJ1-5; D is undetermined. Trimming cost V 1 base and J 0 bases, with 10 bases left between them. In germline, CDR1 is KGHSH, CDR2 LQKENI. This CDR3 is built from 16 residues. The DNA for the CDR3 is TGTGCCAGCTCACCACGGAGTCTGGGTAGCAATCAGCCCCAGCATTTT. Translating gives CASSPRSLGSNQPQHF.

The genes are TRBV4-1 and TRBJ2-7; D possibly corresponds to TRBD2 (6 bases). V was pared by 3 bases and J by 5 bases, with 17 bases between. Germline CDR1 and CDR2: MGHRA and YSYEKL. The CDR3 extends over 15 amino acids. DNA for the CDR3: TGCGCCAGCAGCCACCACGGGCGGGAAAGCGACGAGCAGTACTTC. Translation gives CASSHHGRESDEQYF.

This clone turned up a few times. The chain couples TRBV11-2 to TRBJ1-2; possible D gene TRBD1, 5 bases. Germline values: CDR1 SGHAT, CDR2 FQNNGV. The CDR3 loop spans 14 amino acids. Deletions cut 7 bases from V and 4 bases from J, with 16 bases between. The CDR3 DNA reads TGTGCCAGCACCGACGGCCGGGGGTTCTATGGCTACACCTTC. The encoded protein is CASTDGRGFYGYTF. The full variable domain, completed using reference TRBV11-2 and TRBJ1-2, is EAGVAQSPRYKIIEKRQSVAFWCNPISGHATLYWYQQILGQGPKLLIQFQNNGVVDDSQLPKDRFSAERLKGVDSTLKIQPAKLEDSAVYLCASTDGRGFYGYTFGSGTRLTVV.

The chain uses TRBV7-9 and TRBJ1-1; D not resolved. Germline CDR1 reads SEHNR; CDR2 reads FQNEAQ (reference sequence). V was trimmed by 2 bases and J by 1 base, leaving 2 bases between them. This CDR3 has 12 residues. The CDR3 nucleotides are TGTGCCAGCAGCTTACAGAACACTGAAGCTTTCTTT. Amino acid sequence: CASSLQNTEAFF.

CDR3 DNA: TGCGCCAGCAGCTTGTTTTCGGCGGGGGGCTACACCTTC. As protein: CASSLFSAGGYTF. The chain combines TRBV5-1 with TRBJ1-2; the D is unclear. CDR1 SGHRS and CDR2 YFSETQ come from the germline V gene. This CDR3 has 13 residues. Trimming pared 1 base from V and 8 bases from J, leaving 12 bases between.

The rearrangement joins TRBV18 to TRBJ2-7; D gene unclear. The CDR3 is 12 residues long. Germline-derived CDR1 and CDR2 are KGHSH and LQKENI. V dropped 3 bases and J dropped 5 bases, with 8 bases sitting between them. Here the CDR3 DNA reads TGTGCCAGCTCACCTACGGTTGACGAGCAGTACTTC. Its protein product is CASSPTVDEQYF.

This clone was seen more than once but under ten times. Other DNA sequences in this sample translate to the same CDR3. The CDR3 coding sequence is TGTGCCTGGAGTGCTCTAGCGGTCAGCACAGATACGCAGTATTTT. Translated: CAWSALAVSTDTQYF. The V call is TRBV30, the J call TRBJ2-3; TRBD2 matches at 7 bases. The CDR3 has 15 amino acids. Germline loops: CDR1 GTSNPN, CDR2 SVGIG (reference sequence). V was pared by 1 base and J by 0 bases, with 4 bases of the junction left unmatched.

This clone was seen only a few times. The chain carries TRBV29-1 and TRBJ1-1; D possibly corresponds to TRBD1 (5 bases). The germline CDR1 and CDR2 sequences are SQVTM and ANQGSEA. V gave up 6 bases and J gave up 5 bases, with 13 bases separating them. This CDR3 spans 12 amino acids. The CDR3 sequence is CSVLRRVTEAFF. The CDR3 DNA follows: TGCAGCGTATTACGCAGGGTAACTGAAGCTTTCTTT.

This chain uses TRBV25-1 with TRBJ2-7, with D possibly TRBD1 on 5 matching bases. Trimming cost V 3 bases and J 1 base, with 16 bases left between them. The CDR3 runs 16 residues. Germline V gives CDR1 MGHDK, CDR2 SYGVNS. CDR3 in amino acids: CASSDSSQVPSYEQYF. CDR3 sequence (DNA): TGTGCCAGCAGTGATTCCTCACAGGTACCATCCTACGAGCAGTACTTC.

This clone was observed a handful of times. The chain links TRBV4-1 to TRBJ2-5; 9 nucleotides agree with TRBD1. V lost 4 bases to trimming and J lost 1 base; unmatched junction nucleotides: 13. Germline loops: CDR1 MGHRA, CDR2 YSYEKL. This CDR3 is 18 amino acids long. The DNA for the CDR3 is TGCGCCAGCAGCCGCTTTCCCGGGACAGGGATAAGCCAAGAGACCCAGTACTTC. Its protein is CASSRFPGTGISQETQYF.

In its sample, this clone was seen a few times. This chain links TRBV6-5 with TRBJ2-1; tentative D call: TRBD2 (7 bases). Germline CDR1 MNHEY, CDR2 SVGAGI. The CDR3 totals 12 residues. V was clipped by 4 bases and J by 14 bases, with 15 bases between them. CDR3 in amino acids: CASSLYQGREFF. CDR3 DNA: TGTGCCAGCAGTTTATACCAGGGGAGGGAGTTCTTC.

This clone appeared a few times. This rearrangement joins TRBV2 to TRBJ2-1, with 7 bases matching TRBD2. Germline V gene sequence: CDR1 SNHLY, CDR2 FYNNEI. The CDR3 totals 14 residues. V trimming: 2 bases; J trimming: 6 bases; junction bases outside the gene matches: 4. The CDR3 DNA reads TGTGCCAGCAGTGAACTGGCGGGAGTCAATGAGCAGTTCTTC. It yields the protein CASSELAGVNEQFF. The full variable domain, with the rest looked up from reference TRBV2 and TRBJ2-1, is EPEVTQTPSHQVTQMGQEVILRCVPISNHLYFYWYRQILGQKVEFLVSFYNNEISEKSEIFDDQFSVERPDGSNFTLKIRSTKLEDSAMYFCASSELAGVNEQFFGPGTRLTVL.

Regarding this clone: Other DNA sequences in the same sample also yield this CDR3. This chain uses TRBV18 with TRBJ1-5, with D possibly being TRBD1 (6 bases). The CDR3 is 16 amino acids. The V end was cut by 0 bases, the J end by 1 base, with 10 bases between. CDR1 is KGHSH, CDR2 LQKENI, per germline. CDR3 DNA sequence: TGTGCCAGCTCACCACCGGGAAGGGGGAGCAATCAGCCCCAGCATTTT. It yields the protein CASSPPGRGSNQPQHF. The variable domain in full, completed from reference TRBV18 and TRBJ1-5, reads NAGVMQNPRHLVRRRGQEARLRCSPMKGHSHVYWYRQLPEEGLKFMVYLQKENIIDESGMPKERFSAEFPKEGPSILRIQQVVRGDSAAYFCASSPPGRGSNQPQHFGDGTRLSIL.

The rearrangement joins TRBV6-1 to TRBJ2-3; a possible D gene is TRBD2 (5 bases). The germline V gene has CDR1 MNHNS and CDR2 SASEGT. Trimming cost V 8 bases and J 1 base, with 13 bases left between them. There are 14 residues in the CDR3. In nucleotides, the CDR3 is TGTGCCAGCCCGGGGAGCGGACGCACAGATACGCAGTATTTT. Amino acids: CASPGSGRTDTQYF.

The chain recombines TRBV30 with TRBJ2-1, with 10 bases matching TRBD2. Germline V gene data show CDR1 as GTSNPN and CDR2 as SVGIG (reference sequence). The CDR3 is 15 residues long. With 0 bases clipped from V and 5 bases from J, the junction kept 4 bases outside the gene matches. CDR3 loop: CAWSVALAGHNEQFF. In nucleotides, the CDR3 is TGTGCCTGGAGTGTGGCACTAGCGGGACACAATGAGCAGTTCTTC.

The chain joins TRBV7-6 to TRBJ2-1; tentative D call: TRBD2 (5 bases). Germline V gene sequence: CDR1 SGHVS, CDR2 FNYEAQ. The ends were cut back, 1 base at V and 0 bases at J, with 10 bases in the middle. The CDR3 is made up of 16 amino acids. The CDR3 nucleotides read TGTGCCAGCAGCTTAGGTGTGGGGAGCTCCTACAATGAGCAGTTCTTC. The encoded protein is CASSLGVGSSYNEQFF.

With respect to this clone: Additional DNA sequences in this sample encode the identical CDR3. J is TRBJ1-2 and V is TRBV14, with a weak D call TRBD1 (6 bases). Trimming left V 4 bases short and J 2 bases short, with 8 bases between. The CDR3 sequence is 13 residues long. Germline V gene lookup returns CDR1 SGHDN and CDR2 FVKESK. The CDR3 protein is CASSPGQNYGYTF. Written as DNA, the CDR3 is TGTGCCAGCAGCCCCGGACAGAACTATGGCTACACCTTC.

This clone was observed a single time. The gene calls are TRBV7-2 and TRBJ1-3; 9 bases fit TRBD1. Germline loops: CDR1 SGHTA, CDR2 FQGNSA. Trimming cost V 5 bases and J 0 bases; bases outside gene matches: 5. CDR3 length equals 16 residues. In nucleotides, the CDR3 is TGTGCCAGCAGCATTTGGACAGGGGTCTCTGGAAACACCATATATTTT. Its translation is CASSIWTGVSGNTIYF.

A few counts support this clone. The rearrangement uses TRBV7-9 and TRBJ2-1; D gene ambiguous. The CDR3 extends over 12 amino acids. V lost 1 base and J lost 10, with 8 bases in between. The germline V gene encodes CDR1 SEHNR and CDR2 FQNEAQ (reference sequence). The CDR3 is CASSLEYSEQFF. The CDR3, as DNA: TGTGCCAGCAGCTTAGAATACAGCGAGCAGTTCTTC.

The chain joins TRBV15 to TRBJ2-3; D not resolved. The V end was cut by 0 bases, the J end by 8 bases, with 6 bases between. Germline CDR1 LNHNV, CDR2 YYDKDF (reference sequence). There are 12 residues in the CDR3. Written as DNA, the CDR3 is TGTGCCACCAGCAGAGATCGGGTTACGCAGTATTTT. This encodes CATSRDRVTQYF.

Notes on this clone: The same CDR3 arises from other DNA sequences in this sample as well. The rearrangement joins TRBV15 to TRBJ2-7; no clear D. There are 12 residues in the CDR3. Germline V lookup: CDR1 LNHNV, CDR2 YYDKDF (reference sequence). V was trimmed by 0 bases and J by 6 bases, leaving 6 bases between them. The chain's CDR3 is CATSRDSGEQYF. CDR3 nucleotide sequence: TGTGCCACCAGCAGAGATTCGGGCGAGCAGTACTTC.

This clone was seen more than once but under ten times. V and J are TRBV27 and TRBJ2-6; TRBD1 matches at 8 bases. The CDR3 extends over 16 amino acids. Germline CDR1 reads MNHEY; CDR2 reads SMNVEV (reference sequence). Trimming took 4 bases from V and 2 from J; bases not matched to a gene: 4. The CDR3 protein is CASSYQGAPGANVLTF. CDR3 nucleotide sequence: TGTGCCAGCAGTTACCAGGGGGCGCCTGGGGCCAACGTCCTGACTTTC.

The chain couples TRBV2 to TRBJ2-5, with 9 bases aligning to TRBD2. Trimming took 4 bases from V and 5 from J; bases not matched to a gene: 8. Looked up from germline, CDR1 is SNHLY and CDR2 is FYNNEI. The CDR3 totals 15 residues. The CDR3 sequence: CASSGNSGRLETQYF. The CDR3 nucleotides read TGTGCCAGCAGTGGGAATAGCGGGAGATTGGAGACCCAGTACTTC.